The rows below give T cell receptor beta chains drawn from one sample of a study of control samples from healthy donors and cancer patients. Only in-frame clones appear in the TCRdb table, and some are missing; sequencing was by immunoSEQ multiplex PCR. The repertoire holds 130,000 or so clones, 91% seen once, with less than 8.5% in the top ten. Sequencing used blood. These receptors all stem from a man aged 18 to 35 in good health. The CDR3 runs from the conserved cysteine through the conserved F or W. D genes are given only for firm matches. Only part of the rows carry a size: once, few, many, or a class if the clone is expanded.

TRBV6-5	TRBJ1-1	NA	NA	TGTGCCAGCAGTTACGGACAGTTAAACACTGAAGCTTTCTTT	CASSYGQLNTEAFF
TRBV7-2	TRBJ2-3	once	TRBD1	TGTGCCAGCAGCTTCGAGGGGGCGACCACAGATACGCAGTATTTT	CASSFEGATTDTQYF
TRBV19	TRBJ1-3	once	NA	TGTGCCAGTAGTATAGCGGGCAGTCTCTCTGGAAACACCATATATTTT	CASSIAGSLSGNTIYF
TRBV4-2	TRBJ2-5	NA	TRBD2	TGTGCCAGCAGCCATACAAGCGGGGGGCTCCAAGAGACCCAGTACTTC	CASSHTSGGLQETQYF
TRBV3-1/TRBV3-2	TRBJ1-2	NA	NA	TGTGCCAGCAGCTCTGCGTTCTGGGGTGGAGGCTACACCTTC	CASSSAFWGGGYTF
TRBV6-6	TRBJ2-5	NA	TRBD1	TGTGCCAGCAGTCCCCTAAGGACAGGGACTGCCGAGGAGACCCAGTACTTC	CASSPLRTGTAEETQYF
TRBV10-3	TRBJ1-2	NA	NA	TGTGCCATCAAGCCGGACAGCTCCCAAGACTATGGCTACACCTTC	CAIKPDSSQDYGYTF
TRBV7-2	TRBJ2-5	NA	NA	TGTGCCAGCAGCGCTCTCCCGACACCTATCCAAGAGACCCAGTACTTC	CASSALPTPIQETQYF
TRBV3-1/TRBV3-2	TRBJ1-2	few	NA	TGTGCCAGCAGCCCCCCCGGGACAAGAACTTATGGCTACACCTTC	CASSPPGTRTYGYTF
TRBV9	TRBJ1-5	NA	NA	TGTGCCAGCAGCGTAGATGAGGATCAGCCCCAGCATTTT	CASSVDEDQPQHF
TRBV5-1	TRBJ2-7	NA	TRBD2	TGCGCCAGCAGCTTGAGCACTAGCGGGGGGGGCTACGAGCAGTACTTC	CASSLSTSGGGYEQYF
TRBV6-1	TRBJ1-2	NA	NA	TGTGCCAGCAGTGAAGCTTGGGGGACAATTAACTATGGCTACACCTTC	CASSEAWGTINYGYTF
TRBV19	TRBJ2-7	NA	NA	TGTGCCAGTAGTCCACAGTTTTCTTCCTACGAGCAGTACTTC	CASSPQFSSYEQYF
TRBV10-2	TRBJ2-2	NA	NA	TGCGCCAGCAGCTCACTAGGAAACACCGGGGAGCTGTTTTTT	CASSSLGNTGELFF
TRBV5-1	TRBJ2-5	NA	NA	TGCGCCAGCAGCGTCGACCAAGGGGAGACCCAGTACTTC	CASSVDQGETQYF
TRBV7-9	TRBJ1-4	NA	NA	TGTGCCAGCAGCTTATCGACAGCCGTAGGAGAAAAACTGTTTTTT	CASSLSTAVGEKLFF
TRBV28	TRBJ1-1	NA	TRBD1	TGTGCCAGCAGAACGGGACAGGGGGTCACTGAAGCTTTCTTT	CASRTGQGVTEAFF
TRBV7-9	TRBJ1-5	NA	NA	TGTGCCAGCAGCTTCACTGGGGACTATAGCAATCAGCCCCAGCATTTT	CASSFTGDYSNQPQHF
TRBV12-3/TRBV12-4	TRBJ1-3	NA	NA	TGTGCCGTCCAGGGTTCTGGAAACACCATATATTTT	CAVQGSGNTIYF
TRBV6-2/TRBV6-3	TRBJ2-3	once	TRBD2	TGTGCCAGCAGTTACTCGATGGGGGGGTCCACAGATACGCAGTATTTT	CASSYSMGGSTDTQYF
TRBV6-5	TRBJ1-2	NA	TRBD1	TGTGCCAGCAGCAGACAGGGCTATGGCTACACCTTC	CASSRQGYGYTF
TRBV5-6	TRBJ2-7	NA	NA	TGTGCCAGCAGCTTGGAAGTCGGTGTTTACGAGCAGTACTTC	CASSLEVGVYEQYF
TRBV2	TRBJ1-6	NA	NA	TGTGCCAGCAGTGAGGGGCAGGATTCACCCCTCCACTTT	CASSEGQDSPLHF
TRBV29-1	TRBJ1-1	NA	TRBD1	TGCAGCGCTGCGGGACAGGGGAACACTGAAGCTTTCTTT	CSAAGQGNTEAFF
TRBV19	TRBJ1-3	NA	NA	TGTGCCAGTAGTCCCGTAGAGGGAACTGGAAACACCATATATTTT	CASSPVEGTGNTIYF
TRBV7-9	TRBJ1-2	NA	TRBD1	TGTGCCAGCAGCTTTGGCAGGGGGGAAAACTATGGCTACACCTTC	CASSFGRGENYGYTF
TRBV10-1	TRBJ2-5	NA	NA	TGCGCCAGCAACCACAGGCTTGAAGAGACCCAGTACTTC	CASNHRLEETQYF
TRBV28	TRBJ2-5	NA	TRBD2	TGTGCCAGCAGCCCCGGGGGGGCCGGGGAGACCCAGTACTTC	CASSPGGAGETQYF
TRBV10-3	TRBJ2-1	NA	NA	TGTGCCATCAGTTCGCGGGCCCGGGACAATGAGCAGTTCTTC	CAISSRARDNEQFF
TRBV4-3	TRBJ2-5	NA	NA	TGCGCCAGCAGCCAAGAATGGAAGGGTTCCGAGACCCAGTACTTC	CASSQEWKGSETQYF
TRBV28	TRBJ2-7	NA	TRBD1	TGTGCCAGCAGTTCCCCCTCCAACCGGGACAGGGGCAAAGAATCCCACGAGCAGTACTTC	CASSSPSNRDRGKESHEQYF
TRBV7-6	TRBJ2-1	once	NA	TGTGCCATCACGGACCGGCGGGGCGATGAGCAGTTCTTC	CAITDRRGDEQFF
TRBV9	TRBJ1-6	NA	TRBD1	TGTGCCAGCAGCGTTTCGGACAGGAGGTATTCACCCCTCCACTTT	CASSVSDRRYSPLHF
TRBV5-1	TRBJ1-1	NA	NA	TGCGCCAGCAGCTTGACCAGTATGAACACTGAAGCTTTCTTT	CASSLTSMNTEAFF
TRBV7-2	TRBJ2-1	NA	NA	TGTGCCAGCAGCTTAGGGGTTTCGCGGGGGCCGAGGTACAATGAGCAGTTCTTC	CASSLGVSRGPRYNEQFF
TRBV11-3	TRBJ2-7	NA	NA	TGTGCCAGCAGCTACTCCCAAGGCGGCGAGCAGTACTTC	CASSYSQGGEQYF
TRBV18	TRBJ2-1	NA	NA	TGTGCCAGCTCACCAATGGACGGCCGCTCCTACAATGAGCAGTTCTTC	CASSPMDGRSYNEQFF
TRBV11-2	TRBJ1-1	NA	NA	TGTGCCAGCAGCTTACAGACAGGGAACACTGAAGCTTTCTTT	CASSLQTGNTEAFF